This T cell receptor beta chain emerged from a study of T cells in Graves' hyperthyroidism and ophthalmopathy (dated by TCRdb to the late 2010s). About the investigation overall: Peripheral blood was collected at initial diagnosis, before any treatment. Prospective prediction of ophthalmopathy was tested in an independent validation cohort of 18 to 20 hyperthyroidism patients and some 17 patients who later progressed to ophthalmopathy. The roughly 100 discovery patients were divided at random into training and test sets in a 7:3 ratio. The study also compared thyroid tissue and blood T-cell repertoires from about six Graves' hyperthyroidism patients. Once sampling was done, hyperthyroidism patients were given methimazole at a starting dose of 30 mg daily, whereas ophthalmopathy patients were given high-dose intravenous methylprednisolone. According to the paper, TCR Vbeta CDR3 sequencing was carried out on more than 120 peripheral blood samples, which came from fewer than 50 ophthalmopathy, approximately 78 hyperthyroidism and 17 progressor patients. To identify TCR V-J signatures that set the groups apart, the researchers used a discovery cohort of 100 patients, made up of fewer than 50 with Graves' ophthalmopathy and approximately 57 with stable Graves' hyperthyroidism.

Amplification of TCR beta CDR3 regions was carried out from RNA transcripts. For the first round of RT-PCR on the TCR CDR3, the HTBI primer set was used together with the Qiagen OneStep RT-PCR kit. Libraries were constructed in a second round of multiplex PCR, after which size selection and purification were carried out. The libraries were sequenced on an Illumina HiSeq2000 using paired-end 100 bp reads. The study's processing was this. SOAPnuke was used to process the raw data, with reads discarded if the reads contained adapters or uncalled bases, had a mean Phred below 15, or lacked an exact constant-primer or identifier match. COPE v1.2.5 was used to merge the high-quality paired reads, and each unique nucleotide sequence was defined as a clonotype. MiTCR v1.1 was used to align the clonotypes against IMGT TRBV, TRBD and TRBJ reference segments. The analysis included only V-J combinations with a frequency above 0.0001, which together covered around 99% of the repertoires. The TCS score was defined as the ratio of F50 (clonal expansion) to E x V (chaos), calculated using BLOSUM62-based TCRdist between CDR3 peptides within each V-J. Welch's t-statistics and random forest reduced approximately 520 V-J features to about 13, which were used in a naive Bayes classifier (R e1071). TCRdb handled the public reads itself, with Q25 trimming in fastp and clone calling in MiXCR, and kept productive beta chains. Each record represents a unique CDR3 protein, reported with the most common genes and DNA among its rows. TCRdb's processing, not the authors' own work, is the source of the V and J calls. Counted in this sample were hundreds of thousands of distinct CDR3 sequences; roughly a sixth of them appeared once. 15% to 20% of the sample comes from the top ten.

This clonotype came up many times. Its antigen has not been determined. Nothing much larger sits one base from this clone, and base qualities are not available. Graves' hyperthyroidism was defined as stable when no progression to ophthalmopathy occurred over 18 months of follow-up. Hyperthyroidism patients were newly diagnosed, with disease duration under 2 months, and aged 18 to 65 years. Exclusion was applied to patients with uncontrolled infections, other autoimmune diseases, pregnancy or lactation. Clinical symptoms, serum thyroxine and TRAb, thyroid ultrasound, and orbital computed tomography formed the basis for the diagnoses. PBMCs were separated from 7.5 to 10 ml of fresh peripheral blood using Ficoll-Paque density gradient centrifugation. Total RNA was extracted with Trizol reagent, and quality was checked on an Agilent 2100 Bioanalyzer. Reading from cysteine to phenylalanine, the CDR3 counts 16 amino acids. CDR3 DNA is the only sequence kept; it has 48 bases, read in frame from the first base. V is shortened by 1 base, J by 3 bases, and the region joining them spans 13 bases. CDR1 and CDR2, looked up from the germline V gene (reference sequence), are LGHDT and YNNKEL.

Study-level results and caveats: Most expanded thyroid clonotypes (frequency above 0.001) were also detected in blood, suggesting blood repertoires may reflect thyroid immune responses. Sample size was not statistically predetermined, and investigators were not blinded to group allocation. In validation, the model predicted progression to ophthalmopathy a median of roughly 6.2 months before onset, with approximately 70% sensitivity and 72.22% specificity. A model built on a 13 V-J signature distinguished ophthalmopathy from stable hyperthyroidism, reaching 87.88% sensitivity and around 81% specificity in cross-validation and 80%/75% in testing.

Here the chain combines TRBV3-1 and TRBJ2-1; confidence is insufficient to name the D gene. This clonotype originated in a woman aged 18-30 years with Graves' hyperthyroidism. The specimen was blood. The CDR3 in this case is CASSQGLMDGYNEQFF. The DNA is as follows: TGTGCCAGCAGCCAAGGTTTAATGGACGGCTACAATGAGCAGTTCTTC.